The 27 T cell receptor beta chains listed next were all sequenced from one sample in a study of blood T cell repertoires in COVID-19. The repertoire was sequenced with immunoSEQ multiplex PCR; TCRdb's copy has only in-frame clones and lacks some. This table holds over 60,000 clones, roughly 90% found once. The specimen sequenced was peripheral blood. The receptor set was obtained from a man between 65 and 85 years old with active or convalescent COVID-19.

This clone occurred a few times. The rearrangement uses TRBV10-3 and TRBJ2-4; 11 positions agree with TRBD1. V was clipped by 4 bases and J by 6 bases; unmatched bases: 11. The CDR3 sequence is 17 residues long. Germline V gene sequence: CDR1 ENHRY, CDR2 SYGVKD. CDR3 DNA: TGTGCCATCAGTGCGGAGTATGGGGGACAGGGGGGAAACATTCAGTACTTC. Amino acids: CAISAEYGGQGGNIQYF.

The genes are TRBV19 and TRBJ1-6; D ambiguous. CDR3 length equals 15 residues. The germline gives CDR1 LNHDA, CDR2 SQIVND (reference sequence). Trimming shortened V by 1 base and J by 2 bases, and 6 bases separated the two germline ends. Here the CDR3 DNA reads TGTGCCAGTAGTATAGCTACAGCCTATAATTCACCCCTCCACTTT. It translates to CASSIATAYNSPLHF.

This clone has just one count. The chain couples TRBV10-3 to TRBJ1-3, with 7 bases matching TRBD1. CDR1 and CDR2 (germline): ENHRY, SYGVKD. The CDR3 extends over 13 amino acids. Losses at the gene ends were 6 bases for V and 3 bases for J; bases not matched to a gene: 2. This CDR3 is CAIRGTDGNTIYF. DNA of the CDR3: TGTGCCATCAGGGGGACAGATGGAAACACCATATATTTT.

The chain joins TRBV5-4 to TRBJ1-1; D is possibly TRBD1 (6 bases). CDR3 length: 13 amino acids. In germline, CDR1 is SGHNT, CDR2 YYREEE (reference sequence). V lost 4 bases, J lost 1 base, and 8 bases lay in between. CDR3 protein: CASSRQENTEAFF. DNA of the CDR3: TGTGCCAGCAGCCGACAGGAGAACACTGAAGCTTTCTTT. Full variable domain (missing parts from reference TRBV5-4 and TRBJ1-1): ETGVTQSPTHLIKTRGQQVTLRCSSQSGHNTVSWYQQALGQGPQFIFQYYREEENGRGNFPPRFSGLQFPNYSSELNVNALELDDSALYLCASSRQENTEAFFGQGTRLTVV.

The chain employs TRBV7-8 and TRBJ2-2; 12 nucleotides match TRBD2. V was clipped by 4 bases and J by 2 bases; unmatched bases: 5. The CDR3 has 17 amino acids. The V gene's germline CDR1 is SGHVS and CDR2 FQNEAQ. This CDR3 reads CASSSWTSGINTGELFF. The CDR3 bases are TGTGCCAGCAGCTCATGGACTAGCGGGATAAACACCGGGGAGCTGTTTTTT.

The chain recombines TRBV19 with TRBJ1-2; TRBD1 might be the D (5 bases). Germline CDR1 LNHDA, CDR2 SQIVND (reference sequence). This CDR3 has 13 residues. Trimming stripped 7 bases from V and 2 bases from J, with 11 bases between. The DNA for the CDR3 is TGTGCCAGTACGATCTCAGGGAACTATGGCTACACCTTC. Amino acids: CASTISGNYGYTF.

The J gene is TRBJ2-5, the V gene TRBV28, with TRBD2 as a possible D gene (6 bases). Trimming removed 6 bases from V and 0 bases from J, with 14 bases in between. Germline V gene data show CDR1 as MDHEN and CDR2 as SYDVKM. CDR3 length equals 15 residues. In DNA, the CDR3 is TGTGCCAGCAGCCCGGACTACTCGTACCAAGAGACCCAGTACTTC. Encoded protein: CASSPDYSYQETQYF.

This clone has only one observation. The CDR3 coding sequence is TGCAGCGTTGAACGTATAGCGGGAAGACCCTCGGGTGGGTTCTTC. Translated, it gives CSVERIAGRPSGGFF. The V and J genes are TRBV29-1 and TRBJ2-1, with 8 bases lining up with TRBD2. Germline CDR1 is SQVTM and CDR2 is ANQGSEA. V was pared by 2 bases and J by 15 bases, with 18 bases of the junction left unmatched. This CDR3 has 15 amino acids.

The CDR3: CASNKDTSYEQYF. In nucleotides, the CDR3 is TGTGCCAGTAATAAGGACACGTCCTACGAGCAGTACTTC. The chain joins TRBV19 to TRBJ2-7; D possibly corresponds to TRBD1 (5 bases). V was cut by 7 bases and J by 1 base, with 11 bases left in between. The CDR3 is 13 residues long. In germline, CDR1 is LNHDA, CDR2 SQIVND (reference sequence).

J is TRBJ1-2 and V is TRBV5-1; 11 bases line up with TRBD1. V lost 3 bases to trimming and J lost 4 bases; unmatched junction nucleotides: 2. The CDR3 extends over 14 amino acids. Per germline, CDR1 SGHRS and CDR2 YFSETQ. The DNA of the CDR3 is TGCGCCAGCAGCTCCGGGACAGGGGGCTATGGCTACACCTTC. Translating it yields CASSSGTGGYGYTF.

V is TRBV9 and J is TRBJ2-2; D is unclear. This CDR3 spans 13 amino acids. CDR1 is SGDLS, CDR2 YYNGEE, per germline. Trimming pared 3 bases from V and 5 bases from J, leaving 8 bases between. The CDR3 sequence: CASSARGTGELFF. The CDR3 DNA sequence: TGTGCCAGCAGCGCGCGAGGTACCGGGGAGCTGTTTTTT.

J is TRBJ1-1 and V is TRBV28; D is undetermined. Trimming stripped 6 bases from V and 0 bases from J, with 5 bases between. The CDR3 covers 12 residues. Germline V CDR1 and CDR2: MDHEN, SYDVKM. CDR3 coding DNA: TGTGCCAGCAGCCCTCTGAACACTGAAGCTTTCTTT. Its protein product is CASSPLNTEAFF.

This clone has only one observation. The CDR3: CASSVAENTYNEQFF. In DNA form, the CDR3 reads TGTGCCAGCAGCGTAGCGGAGAACACCTACAATGAGCAGTTCTTC. The gene calls are TRBV9 and TRBJ2-1; D is unresolved. Per the germline V gene, CDR1 is SGDLS and CDR2 is YYNGEE. The V end lost 0 bases, the J end lost 2 bases, and 9 bases lay between the germline ends. CDR3 length: 15 amino acids.

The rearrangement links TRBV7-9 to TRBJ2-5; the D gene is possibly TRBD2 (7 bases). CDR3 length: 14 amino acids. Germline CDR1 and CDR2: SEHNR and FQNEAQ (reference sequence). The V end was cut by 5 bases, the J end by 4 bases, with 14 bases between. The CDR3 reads CASSRGRGRETQYF. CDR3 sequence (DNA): TGTGCCAGCAGCCGAGGGCGGGGGCGAGAGACCCAGTACTTC.

CDR3 in DNA: TGTGCCAGCAGAACGGGGTGGGGGGACCTTTATGGCTACACCTTC. This sequence encodes CASRTGWGDLYGYTF. This chain links TRBV27 with TRBJ1-2; tentative D call: TRBD1 (5 bases). Trimming removed 6 bases from V and 5 bases from J, with 19 bases in between. CDR1 is MNHEY, CDR2 SMNVEV, per germline (reference sequence). The CDR3 contains 15 residues.

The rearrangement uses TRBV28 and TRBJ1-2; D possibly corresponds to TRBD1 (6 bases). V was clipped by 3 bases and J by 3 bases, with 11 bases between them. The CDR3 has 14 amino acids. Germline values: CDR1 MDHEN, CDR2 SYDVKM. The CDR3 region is CASSLRGMDYGYTF. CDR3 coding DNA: TGTGCCAGCAGTTTGAGGGGGATGGACTATGGCTACACCTTC.

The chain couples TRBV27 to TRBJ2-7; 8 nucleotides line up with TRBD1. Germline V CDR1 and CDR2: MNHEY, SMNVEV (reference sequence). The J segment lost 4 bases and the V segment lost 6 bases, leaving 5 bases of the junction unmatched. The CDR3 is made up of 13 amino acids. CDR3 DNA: TGTGCCAGCAGCGGGACAGGCCAATACGAGCAGTACTTC. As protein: CASSGTGQYEQYF.

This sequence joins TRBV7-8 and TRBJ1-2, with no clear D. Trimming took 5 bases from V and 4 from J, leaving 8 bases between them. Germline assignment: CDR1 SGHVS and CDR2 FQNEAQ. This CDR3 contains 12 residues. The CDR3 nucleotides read TGTGCCAGCAGCCACGACACCTATGGCTACACCTTC. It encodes CASSHDTYGYTF.

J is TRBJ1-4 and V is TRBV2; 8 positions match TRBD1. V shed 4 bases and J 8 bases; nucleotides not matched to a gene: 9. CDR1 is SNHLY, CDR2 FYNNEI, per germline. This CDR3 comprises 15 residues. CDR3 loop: CASSGGTGRQEKLFF. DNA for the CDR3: TGTGCCAGCAGTGGCGGGACAGGAAGGCAAGAAAAACTGTTTTTT.

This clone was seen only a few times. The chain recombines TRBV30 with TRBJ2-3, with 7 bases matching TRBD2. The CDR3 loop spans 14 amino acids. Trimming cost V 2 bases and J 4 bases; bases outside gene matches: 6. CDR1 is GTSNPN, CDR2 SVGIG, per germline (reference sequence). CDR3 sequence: CAWSSGTFADTQYF. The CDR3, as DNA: TGTGCCTGGAGTAGCGGGACTTTCGCAGATACGCAGTATTTT.

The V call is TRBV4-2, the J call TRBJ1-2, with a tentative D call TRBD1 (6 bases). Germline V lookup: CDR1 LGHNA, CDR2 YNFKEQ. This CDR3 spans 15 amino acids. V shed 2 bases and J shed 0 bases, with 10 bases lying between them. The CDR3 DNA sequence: TGTGCCAGCAGCCAACCGGACAGAGCTAACTATGGCTACACCTTC. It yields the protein CASSQPDRANYGYTF.

The CDR3 bases are TGTGCCAGTAGTTTGGTGAGTCAGCCCCAGCATTTT. Protein sequence: CASSLVSQPQHF. The V and J genes are TRBV19 and TRBJ1-5; D uncertain. The CDR3 runs to 12 residues. Trimming took 5 bases from V and 6 from J, leaving 8 bases between them. CDR1 and CDR2 from the germline V gene are LNHDA and SQIVND (reference sequence).

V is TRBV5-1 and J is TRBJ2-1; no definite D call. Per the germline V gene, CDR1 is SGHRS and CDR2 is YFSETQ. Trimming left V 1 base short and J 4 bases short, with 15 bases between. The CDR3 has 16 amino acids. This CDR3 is CASSLRSADPYNEQFF. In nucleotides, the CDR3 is TGCGCCAGCAGCTTGAGGTCGGCGGATCCTTACAATGAGCAGTTCTTC.

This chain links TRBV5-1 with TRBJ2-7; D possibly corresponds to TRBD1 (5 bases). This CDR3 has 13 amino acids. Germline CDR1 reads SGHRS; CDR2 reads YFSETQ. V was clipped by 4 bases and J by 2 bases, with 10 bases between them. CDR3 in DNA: TGCGCCAGCAGCCTCGACAGCCCCTACGAGCAGTACTTC. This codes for CASSLDSPYEQYF.

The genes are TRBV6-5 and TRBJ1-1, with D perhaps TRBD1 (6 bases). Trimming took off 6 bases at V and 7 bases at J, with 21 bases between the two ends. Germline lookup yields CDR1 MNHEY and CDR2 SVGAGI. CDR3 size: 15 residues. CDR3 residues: CASSNRDLRGGEAFF. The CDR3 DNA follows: TGTGCCAGCAGCAACAGGGACCTTCGGGGTGGTGAAGCTTTCTTT.

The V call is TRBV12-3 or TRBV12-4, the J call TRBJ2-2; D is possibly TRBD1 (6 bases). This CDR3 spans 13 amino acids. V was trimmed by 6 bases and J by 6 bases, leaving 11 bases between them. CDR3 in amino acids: CASRLTGPGELFF. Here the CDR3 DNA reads TGTGCCAGCAGGCTAACAGGGCCCGGGGAGCTGTTTTTT.

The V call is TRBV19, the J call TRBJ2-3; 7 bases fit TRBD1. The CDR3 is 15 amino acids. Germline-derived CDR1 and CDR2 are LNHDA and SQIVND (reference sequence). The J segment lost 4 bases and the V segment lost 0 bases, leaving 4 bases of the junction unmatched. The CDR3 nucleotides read TGTGCCAGTAGTATAGATGACAGGGACGCAGATACGCAGTATTTT. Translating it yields CASSIDDRDADTQYF.